This TCR beta chain was recorded in a study of blood T cells in healthy people across ages. There are 15 residues in the CDR3. The V gene lost 4 bases and the J gene lost 3 bases, with 16 bases spanning the gap. The germline V gene has CDR1 SGHDT and CDR2 YYEEEE. About 10 milliliters was the volume of peripheral blood drawn from each donor. A second PCR of 7 to 11 cycles used a sample-barcoded 5' primer and a J-beta primer mix. A template-switch adaptor that had 12 random nucleotides put a tag on each cDNA molecule. Paired-end reads containing CDR3 totaled no fewer than 3 million for each sample. TCRdb analysed the 5' RACE reads with MiXCR anew, one entry per CDR3 protein. The repertoire consists of fewer than 1,000,000 distinct CDR3 sequences, with about 47% occurring once and the leading ten covering 15% to 20%. Findings of the study overall: TCR beta diversity, measured per million T cells, fell in a roughly linear way with age.

As to this clonotype: Its antigen is still unknown.

Sequencing input: blood. The origin of this receptor is a man older than 75 in good health. This chain joins TRBV5-6 and TRBJ2-5; no firm D call. The CDR3 region has the DNA TGTGCCAGCAGCCCAGTTGACGGCTTAAAAGAGACCCAGTACTTC. It specifies CASSPVDGLKETQYF.